This T cell receptor beta chain was profiled in a study of identical twins. Trimming stripped 5 bases from V and 1 base from J, with 11 bases between. Per the germline V gene, CDR1 is MNHNS and CDR2 is SASEGT. This CDR3 has 14 amino acids. Each CDR3 protein gets one entry after TCRdb re-called the 5' RACE reads with MiXCR. The sample has nearly 250,000 distinct CDR3 sequences, roughly 7% seen once; the top ten hold approximately 3.6%. This clonotype was counted many times. The same sample was also used in a study of yellow fever vaccine responses in identical twins.

The chain recombines TRBV6-1 with TRBJ1-1; D perhaps matches TRBD1 (5 bases). This clonotype was obtained from a woman in her late teens or twenties in good health. The sample taken for sequencing was memory (CD45RO+) T cells sorted from blood. CDR3: CASSLVTGNTEAFF. The CDR3 DNA follows: TGTGCCAGCAGTCTCGTAACAGGGAACACTGAAGCTTTCTTT.